The 18 T cell receptor beta chains given below trace back to one sample, sequenced in a study of blood T cell repertoires in COVID-19. Sequenced by immunoSEQ multiplex PCR; TCRdb stores in-frame clones only, minus some. The data contain around 190,000 clones, around 90% of them singletons. The sequenced material came from PBMCs or T cells enriched from blood (not recorded which). These TCRs come from a woman in her late teens or twenties who had recovered from COVID-19.

V and J are TRBV11-2 and TRBJ2-3; possibly TRBD1 for D (5 bases). Germline CDR1 and CDR2: SGHAT and FQNNGV. With 0 bases removed from V and 1 base from J, the gap between germline ends came to 23 bases. CDR3 size: 20 residues. CDR3 nucleotide sequence: TGTGCCAGCAGCTTAGATCCTCCCAGGGAAGTTGAGTCGGGCACAGATACGCAGTATTTT. Amino acid sequence: CASSLDPPREVESGTDTQYF.

The rearrangement uses TRBV4-1 and TRBJ2-7; 8 bases are a match to TRBD1. From germline, CDR1 is MGHRA and CDR2 YSYEKL. The V segment lost 1 base and the J segment 5 bases; nucleotides outside the gene matches: 7. There are 15 residues in the CDR3. CDR3 residues: CASSQGVRGLNEQYF. The CDR3 nucleotides are TGCGCCAGCAGCCAAGGGGTCAGGGGGCTCAACGAGCAGTACTTC.

V is TRBV28 and J is TRBJ1-5, with a weak D call TRBD1 (5 bases). The germline V and J ends were trimmed by 6 bases and 6 bases, with 18 bases remaining between them. Per germline, CDR1 MDHEN and CDR2 SYDVKM. The CDR3 is 15 residues long. CDR3 DNA sequence: TGTGCCAGCAGCGGGGGGAGGAGGATGGGTCAGCCCCAGCATTTT. Its protein product is CASSGGRRMGQPQHF.

This chain links TRBV6-1 with TRBJ1-2, with D hard to call. Trimming shortened V by 2 bases and J by 5 bases, and 6 bases separated the two germline ends. This CDR3 has 12 residues. Germline V CDR1 and CDR2: MNHNS, SASEGT. The CDR3 sequence: CASSERAYGYTF. CDR3 sequence (DNA): TGTGCCAGCAGTGAACGTGCGTATGGCTACACCTTC.

This chain joins TRBV5-1 and TRBJ1-5; D not resolved. Germline CDR1 and CDR2: SGHRS and YFSETQ. The CDR3 length is 15 residues. With 4 bases removed from V and 5 bases from J, the gap between germline ends came to 16 bases. CDR3 region: CASSPVGGPDQPQHF. Here the CDR3 DNA reads TGCGCCAGCAGCCCGGTCGGCGGCCCCGATCAGCCCCAGCATTTT.

J is TRBJ2-7 and V is TRBV16, with 11 bases identical to TRBD1. The trim removed 2 bases at V and 4 bases at J, leaving 4 bases unmatched. CDR3 length: 15 amino acids. Germline CDR1 reads KGHSY; CDR2 reads FQNENV. The CDR3 spells CASSQVGQGAYEQYF. The CDR3 DNA follows: TGTGCCAGCAGCCAAGTCGGACAGGGGGCATACGAGCAGTACTTC.

V and J are TRBV6-5 and TRBJ1-1, with 9 bases aligning to TRBD1. V gave up 6 bases and J gave up 11 bases; unmatched junction bases: 7. The CDR3 loop spans 12 amino acids. The germline V gene encodes CDR1 MNHEY and CDR2 SVGAGI. CDR3 nucleotide sequence: TGTGCCAGCAGACCGGGACAGGGAAGGGCTTTCTTT. It is translated as CASRPGQGRAFF.

The chain employs TRBV7-9 and TRBJ1-6, with 7 bases that match TRBD1. The germline V gene has CDR1 SEHNR and CDR2 FQNEAQ (reference sequence). V lost 11 bases to trimming and J lost 9 bases; unmatched junction nucleotides: 10. This CDR3 is built from 13 residues. The CDR3 sequence is CAVIRTGLSPLHF. CDR3 in DNA: TGTGCCGTTATTAGGACAGGCCTTTCACCCCTCCACTTT.

This chain uses TRBV10-2 with TRBJ2-7, with TRBD2 matching over 7 bases. The CDR3 consists of 16 residues. The V and J ends lost 3 bases and 4 bases, in that order; junction bases with no gene match: 12. Germline loops: CDR1 WSHSY, CDR2 SAAADI. The CDR3: CASSEPRPAGMYEQYF. CDR3 DNA: TGCGCCAGCAGTGAACCTCGTCCAGCGGGAATGTACGAGCAGTACTTC.

The chain joins TRBV5-1 to TRBJ2-3; 8 bases map to TRBD1. The CDR3 consists of 14 residues. V lost 3 bases to trimming and J lost 6 bases; unmatched junction nucleotides: 6. Germline V CDR1 and CDR2: SGHRS, YFSETQ. The CDR3 DNA is TGCGCCAGCAGCTGGCAGGACAGGGAGGATACGCAGTATTTT. As protein: CASSWQDREDTQYF.

The chain combines TRBV9 with TRBJ2-5; TRBD2 agrees at 8 bases. The J segment lost 2 bases and the V segment lost 4 bases, leaving 13 bases of the junction unmatched. The germline V gene encodes CDR1 SGDLS and CDR2 YYNGEE. The CDR3 has 17 residues. The CDR3 loop is CASSPLRGSGDQETQYF. The CDR3 nucleotides are TGTGCCAGCAGCCCCCTACGGGGTAGCGGGGATCAAGAGACCCAGTACTTC.

This clone was detected once. V is TRBV29-1 and J is TRBJ2-7; D not certain. V lost 6 bases to trimming and J lost 7 bases, with 10 bases between them. Germline V gives CDR1 SQVTM, CDR2 ANQGSEA. The CDR3 runs 10 residues. The CDR3 sequence is CSVRTGEQYF. The CDR3 DNA reads TGCAGCGTGAGAACGGGTGAGCAGTACTTC.

The rearrangement joins TRBV29-1 to TRBJ2-5, with 13 bases matching TRBD2. The CDR3 runs 18 residues. Germline-derived CDR1 and CDR2 are SQVTM and ANQGSEA. Trimming at V came to 1 base and at J to 2 bases, leaving 10 bases not matched to a gene. CDR3 protein: CSVEGGLGLAGSQETQYF. Written as DNA, the CDR3 is TGCAGCGTTGAAGGAGGGTTGGGACTAGCGGGATCACAAGAGACCCAGTACTTC. The complete variable domain, with remaining parts taken from reference TRBV29-1 and TRBJ2-5, reads SAVISQKPSRDICQRGTSLTIQCQVDSQVTMMFWYRQQPGQSLTLIATANQGSEATYESGFVIDKFPISRPNLTFSTLTVSNMSPEDSSIYLCSVEGGLGLAGSQETQYFGPGTRLLVL.

The chain joins TRBV19 to TRBJ2-1; the D gene is possibly TRBD1 (6 bases). The germline CDR1 and CDR2 sequences are LNHDA and SQIVND (reference sequence). V was shortened by 3 bases and J by 2 bases, with 11 bases between the two germline ends. CDR3 length: 15 residues. This CDR3 reads CASSIRQGPYNEQFF. The CDR3 nucleotides are TGTGCCAGTAGTATTAGGCAGGGGCCCTACAATGAGCAGTTCTTC. The whole variable domain, remainder taken from reference TRBV19 and TRBJ2-1, is DGGITQSPKYLFRKEGQNVTLSCEQNLNHDAMYWYRQDPGQGLRLIYYSQIVNDFQKGDIAEGYSVSREKKESFPLTVTSAQKNPTAFYLCASSIRQGPYNEQFFGPGTRLTVL.

The rearrangement joins TRBV5-1 to TRBJ1-2; 8 bases fit TRBD1. Germline V gene data show CDR1 as SGHRS and CDR2 as YFSETQ. The CDR3 length is 17 residues. With V trimmed by 4 bases and J by 2 bases, 13 bases remained unmatched. CDR3: CASSAGQGAKENYGYTF. In DNA form, the CDR3 reads TGCGCCAGCAGCGCCGGACAGGGAGCTAAGGAGAACTATGGCTACACCTTC.

This sequence joins TRBV5-6 and TRBJ1-1, with 8 bases that match TRBD1. Germline V gene data show CDR1 as SGHDT and CDR2 as YYEEEE. CDR3 length: 13 amino acids. Trimming removed 5 bases from V and 7 bases from J; junction bases left unmatched: 7. The CDR3, as DNA: TGTGCCAGCAGATTTGGACAGGGCAGTGAAGCTTTCTTT. Translated: CASRFGQGSEAFF.

This sequence joins TRBV11-2 and TRBJ1-1, with a weak D call TRBD1 (6 bases). The CDR3 loop spans 15 amino acids. Between the trimmed V and J ends, which lost 4 bases and 0 bases, there was a span of 12 bases. CDR1 SGHAT and CDR2 FQNNGV come from the germline V gene. CDR3 loop: CASSSGGGLNTEAFF. The DNA for the CDR3 is TGTGCCAGCAGCTCAGGCGGGGGGCTGAACACTGAAGCTTTCTTT. Based on the CDR3 plus reference TRBV11-2 and TRBJ1-1, the full variable domain is EAGVAQSPRYKIIEKRQSVAFWCNPISGHATLYWYQQILGQGPKLLIQFQNNGVVDDSQLPKDRFSAERLKGVDSTLKIQPAKLEDSAVYLCASSSGGGLNTEAFFGQGTRLTVV.

The chain employs TRBV29-1 and TRBJ1-1; 8 bases line up with TRBD1. The CDR3 length is 12 residues. The ends lost 7 bases at V and 8 bases at J; junction bases unmatched: 9. In germline, CDR1 is SQVTM, CDR2 ANQGSEA. The CDR3 nucleotides are TGCAGCGGCTGGGACAGGTTAGGGGAAGCTTTCTTT. Amino acids: CSGWDRLGEAFF.